Below are 7 T cell receptor beta chains sequenced from a single sample in a study of cytomegalovirus exposure and HLA in healthy donors. Libraries were prepared by immunoSEQ multiplex PCR; TCRdb keeps only in-frame clonotypes and omits some of them. Of fewer than 120,000 clones in the sample, 85% to 90% were seen once. Sequences were obtained from PBMCs. The origin of the receptors is a woman under 40 in good health and CMV-seropositive.

The V and J genes are TRBV9 and TRBJ2-2; D possibly corresponds to TRBD1 (5 bases). The germline V gene encodes CDR1 SGDLS and CDR2 YYNGEE. V lost 0 bases, J lost 9 bases, and 12 bases lay in between. The CDR3 covers 14 residues. The CDR3 DNA sequence: TGTGCCAGCAGCGTAGGGGGCCCCCCAAGGGAGCTGTTTTTT. It encodes CASSVGGPPRELFF.

The chain couples TRBV19 to TRBJ2-7, with 9 nucleotides matching TRBD2. CDR3 length: 15 residues. Trimming removed 3 bases from V and 2 bases from J; junction bases left unmatched: 5. Germline V gene lookup returns CDR1 LNHDA and CDR2 SQIVND (reference sequence). Written as DNA, the CDR3 is TGTGCCAGTAGTATCTCTAGCGGGGCTCCCTACGAGCAGTACTTC. It is translated as CASSISSGAPYEQYF.

The chain combines TRBV5-4 with TRBJ2-1; TRBD2 is a possible D gene (6 bases). There are 15 residues in the CDR3. Germline CDR1 is SGHNT and CDR2 is YYREEE (reference sequence). V gave up 4 bases and J gave up 1 base, with 12 bases separating them. CDR3 protein: CASSPGVPSYNEQFF. The CDR3 DNA sequence: TGTGCCAGCAGCCCGGGGGTGCCTTCCTACAATGAGCAGTTCTTC. Variable domain in full (rest from reference TRBV5-4 and TRBJ2-1): ETGVTQSPTHLIKTRGQQVTLRCSSQSGHNTVSWYQQALGQGPQFIFQYYREEENGRGNFPPRFSGLQFPNYSSELNVNALELDDSALYLCASSPGVPSYNEQFFGPGTRLTVL.

This clone was counted a single time. The genes are TRBV4-2 and TRBJ1-3, with D unresolved. Trimming removed 1 base at V and 0 bases at J, with 7 bases between. CDR3 length: 15 amino acids. Germline-derived CDR1 and CDR2 are LGHNA and YNFKEQ. CDR3 region: CASSQVRFSGNTIYF. The CDR3 coding sequence is TGTGCCAGCAGCCAAGTCAGGTTCTCTGGAAACACCATATATTTT.

This chain uses TRBV5-4 with TRBJ2-7; D might be TRBD2 (5 bases). Germline CDR1 reads SGHNT; CDR2 reads YYREEE (reference sequence). The CDR3 length is 13 residues. V shed 2 bases and J shed 7 bases, with 13 bases lying between them. For the CDR3, the DNA is TGTGCCAGCAGCTTTGGACTCGAAAGGGAGCAGTACTTC. Translation: CASSFGLEREQYF.

The chain employs TRBV21-1 and TRBJ2-3; the table's TRBD2 call for D was not verified on the DNA. TRBV21-1 is noted as a pseudogene. The CDR3 runs 16 residues. CDR3 in amino acids: CASSKIGSGGTDTQYF. CDR3 nucleotide sequence: TGTGCCAGCAGCAAAATAGGGAGCGGGGGCACAGATACGCAGTATTTT.

This rearrangement joins TRBV13 to TRBJ2-7, with 11 nucleotides matching TRBD2. Losses at the gene ends were 3 bases for V and 4 bases for J; bases not matched to a gene: 14. The germline V gene encodes CDR1 PRHDT and CDR2 FYEKMQ (reference sequence). The CDR3 has 18 amino acids. CDR3 protein: CASSFIEGTSGGAYEQYF. The CDR3 bases are TGTGCCAGCAGCTTCATAGAGGGGACTAGCGGAGGAGCGTACGAGCAGTACTTC.